These 22 T cell receptor beta chains were all obtained from the same sample, sequenced in a study of blood T cells in healthy people across ages. Next came a second PCR, run for about 7 to 12 cycles, which used a sample-barcoded 5' primer along with a J-beta primer mix. TCRdb reprocessed the 5' RACE reads via MiXCR and lists one record per CDR3 protein. This table has approximately 1.5 million distinct CDR3 sequences, 30% to 35% appearing once. What was sequenced was blood. All receptors derive from a woman aged 25 to 39 in good health.

There are a few counts of this clonotype. The chain couples TRBV3-1 to TRBJ1-5; D uncertain. This CDR3 is 15 amino acids long. Looked up from germline, CDR1 is LGHDT and CDR2 is YNNKEL (reference sequence). Trimming removed 6 bases from V and 0 bases from J, with 12 bases in between. CDR3 nucleotides: TGTGCCAGCAGATCCAGCGTTCATAGCAATCAGCCCCAGCATTTT. It encodes CASRSSVHSNQPQHF.

This rearrangement joins TRBV4-1 to TRBJ1-4; TRBD1 matches at 9 bases. The CDR3 has 15 amino acids. J lost 8 bases, V lost 1 base, and 5 bases had no gene match. The germline V gene has CDR1 MGHRA and CDR2 YSYEKL. The CDR3 nucleotides are TGCGCCAGCAGCCAAGGGGACAGGGACTTCGAAAAACTGTTTTTT. Amino acid sequence: CASSQGDRDFEKLFF.

This clonotype occurred a few times. This chain joins TRBV4-1 and TRBJ2-5; 7 positions match TRBD2. With 1 base clipped from V and 6 bases from J, the junction kept 8 bases outside the gene matches. The V gene's germline CDR1 is MGHRA and CDR2 YSYEKL. This CDR3 comprises 15 residues. CDR3 in amino acids: CASSQVGLAEKTQYF. CDR3 sequence (DNA): TGCGCCAGCAGCCAAGTAGGGCTAGCGGAGAAGACCCAGTACTTC.

V gene TRBV28 combines with J gene TRBJ1-1; perhaps TRBD1 as D (6 bases). Trimming took 3 bases from V and 8 from J, leaving 16 bases between them. The germline V gene encodes CDR1 MDHEN and CDR2 SYDVKM. The CDR3 is 14 amino acids. The CDR3 loop reads CASSLGRGTREAFF. The CDR3, as DNA: TGTGCCAGCAGTTTGGGCAGGGGAACTCGCGAAGCTTTCTTT.

The chain couples TRBV20-1 to TRBJ1-5, with a tentative D call TRBD1 (6 bases). Germline CDR1 DFQATT, CDR2 SNEGSKA (reference sequence). V was clipped by 3 bases and J by 8 bases, with 20 bases between them. This CDR3 contains 15 residues. The CDR3 reads CSASRRAGVAKPQHF. The CDR3 DNA is TGCAGTGCTAGTAGGCGGGCAGGGGTTGCGAAGCCCCAGCATTTT.

This clonotype has just a few counts. This chain uses TRBV30 with TRBJ2-7; D is unclear. Germline-derived CDR1 and CDR2 are GTSNPN and SVGIG (reference sequence). V was cut by 3 bases and J by 6 bases, with 18 bases left in between. CDR3 size: 14 residues. The CDR3 DNA reads TGTGCCTGGAGGAGGTTGGGCGGTAAAGGCGAGCAGTACTTC. It codes for CAWRRLGGKGEQYF. The full variable domain, completed using reference TRBV30 and TRBJ2-7, is SQTIHQWPATLVQPVGSPLSLECTVEGTSNPNLYWYRQAAGRGLQLLFYSVGIGQISSEVPQNLSASRPQDRQFILSSKKLLLSDSGFYLCAWRRLGGKGEQYFGPGTRLTVT.

In this sample, this clonotype turned up a few times. The gene calls are TRBV7-6 and TRBJ2-7; 7 nucleotides align to TRBD2. The CDR3 length is 20 residues. The ends lost 0 bases at V and 5 bases at J; junction bases unmatched: 22. CDR1 is SGHVS, CDR2 FNYEAQ, per germline. The CDR3 DNA follows: TGTGCCAGCAGCTTAGCTGCACACCGAGTGAACGCGGGAGTAGGGGACGAGCAGTACTTC. Translated: CASSLAAHRVNAGVGDEQYF.

This chain connects TRBV2 to TRBJ2-3, with D perhaps assigned TRBD1 or TRBD2 (5 bases each). CDR1 is SNHLY, CDR2 FYNNEI, per germline. The CDR3 runs to 16 residues. V lost 3 bases and J 0 bases, leaving 13 bases between the germline ends. CDR3 region: CASSEEVGLSTDTQYF. The CDR3, as DNA: TGTGCCAGCAGTGAGGAGGTGGGGCTTAGCACAGATACGCAGTATTTT.

Ten or more counts support this clonotype. This rearrangement joins TRBV5-1 to TRBJ1-2; D is perhaps TRBD1 (5 bases). This CDR3 has 15 residues. Germline CDR1 reads SGHRS; CDR2 reads YFSETQ. V was shortened by 3 bases and J by 3 bases, with 15 bases between the two germline ends. CDR3 coding DNA: TGCGCCAGCAGCTCCCCCGGGACGACACACTATGGCTACACCTTC. Protein sequence: CASSSPGTTHYGYTF.

The V call is TRBV5-1, the J call TRBJ2-7; 9 bases map to TRBD2. The CDR3 has 14 residues. Unmatched junction bases numbered 4, after V lost 0 bases and J lost 6 bases. Germline-derived CDR1 and CDR2 are SGHRS and YFSETQ. The CDR3 bases are TGCGCCAGCAGCTTGGGACTAGCGGACCCCGAGCAGTACTTC. Amino acids: CASSLGLADPEQYF. Full variable domain (missing parts from reference TRBV5-1 and TRBJ2-7): KAGVTQTPRYLIKTRGQQVTLSCSPISGHRSVSWYQQTPGQGLQFLFEYFSETQRNKGNFPGRFSGRQFSNSRSEMNVSTLELGDSALYLCASSLGLADPEQYFGPGTRLTVT.

The chain couples TRBV6-1 to TRBJ2-7; 7 bases map to TRBD1. The V gene end was trimmed by 4 bases and the J gene end by 8 bases; junction bases not matched to a gene: 14. The V gene's germline CDR1 is MNHNS and CDR2 SASEGT. The length of the CDR3 is 15 residues. The CDR3 nucleotides are TGTGCCAGCAGTGGGATGGACAGGCCTATTAAGCAGCAGTACTTC. It yields the protein CASSGMDRPIKQQYF.

The chain combines TRBV12-3 or TRBV12-4 with TRBJ2-1, with 14 bases that match TRBD2. V lost 7 bases, J lost 0 bases, and 8 bases stayed unmatched. The CDR3 covers 18 residues. This CDR3 is CASKLGLAGAHSYNEQFF. The CDR3 region has the DNA TGTGCCAGCAAGCTGGGACTAGCGGGAGCCCACTCCTACAATGAGCAGTTCTTC.

The rearrangement links TRBV5-1 to TRBJ1-1; D is undetermined. Trimming left V 1 base short and J 3 bases short, with 10 bases between. Per germline, CDR1 SGHRS and CDR2 YFSETQ. The CDR3 has 14 amino acids. The CDR3 is CASSLNLRDTEAFF. DNA of the CDR3: TGCGCCAGCAGCTTGAATCTAAGGGACACTGAAGCTTTCTTT.

About this clonotype: Given a much more abundant clone one base away, this may be a read error. V usage is TRBV29-1 and J usage is TRBJ2-5; 7 bases are a match to TRBD2. The length of the CDR3 is 13 residues. Germline-derived CDR1 and CDR2 are SQVTM and ANQGSEA. CDR3 residues: CSGRLALQGTQYF. DNA of the CDR3: TGCAGCGGGAGACTAGCCTTACAAGGGACCCAGTACTTC.

This clonotype has a handful of counts. The chain is built from TRBV12-3 or TRBV12-4 and TRBJ2-7; D is uncertain. The CDR3 length is 13 residues. V was pared by 8 bases and J by 3 bases, with 14 bases between. The CDR3, as DNA: TGTGCCAGCGCCCGTGTCGCCTACTACGAGCAGTACTTC. It codes for CASARVAYYEQYF.

In its sample, this clonotype was seen a few times. V gene TRBV7-9 combines with J gene TRBJ1-4; tentative D call: TRBD1 (5 bases). The germline V gene encodes CDR1 SEHNR and CDR2 FQNEAQ (reference sequence). The CDR3 has 14 residues. The V and J ends lost 6 bases and 0 bases respectively, with 8 bases between them. The CDR3 coding sequence is TGTGCCAGCAGTCCAGGGTCAACTAATGAAAAACTGTTTTTT. Its translation: CASSPGSTNEKLFF.

This chain uses TRBV6-5 with TRBJ2-3; 8 nucleotides align to TRBD2. Germline CDR1 and CDR2: MNHEY and SVGAGI. The junction had 11 bases not matched to a gene; V was cut back by 5 bases and J by 4 bases. The CDR3 runs 16 residues. The CDR3 spells CASSKKVAGSPDTQYF. The CDR3 coding sequence is TGTGCCAGCAGTAAAAAGGTAGCGGGGTCGCCAGATACGCAGTATTTT.

This clonotype was detected a few times. The gene calls are TRBV20-1 and TRBJ2-1; tentative D call: TRBD1 (5 bases). Trimming cost V 5 bases and J 8 bases, with 16 bases left between them. Germline V CDR1 and CDR2: DFQATT, SNEGSKA (reference sequence). CDR3 length: 13 amino acids. The CDR3 loop is CSAPDGAGDEQFF. In DNA, the CDR3 is TGCAGTGCTCCCGATGGGGCTGGAGATGAGCAGTTCTTC.

This clonotype came up many times. CDR3 sequence (DNA): TGCGCCAGCAGCTTGGATGGGAACGAGCAGTACTTC. Translated: CASSLDGNEQYF. The genes are TRBV5-1 and TRBJ2-7; D is ambiguous. The CDR3 consists of 12 residues. Deletions cut 0 bases from V and 5 bases from J, with 6 bases between. Germline loops: CDR1 SGHRS, CDR2 YFSETQ.

The CDR3 DNA reads TGTGCCAGCAGGAATGGGGACTACAACAATGAGCAGTTCTTC. Amino acid sequence: CASRNGDYNNEQFF. The rearrangement joins TRBV28 to TRBJ2-1; 7 positions match TRBD2. This CDR3 spans 14 amino acids. Germline V gives CDR1 MDHEN, CDR2 SYDVKM. V lost 6 bases and J lost 5; bases outside the gene matches: 7. Full variable domain (rest looked up from reference TRBV28 and TRBJ2-1): DVKVTQSSRYLVKRTGEKVFLECVQDMDHENMFWYRQDPGLGLRLIYFSYDVKMKEKGDIPEGYSVSREKKERFSLILESASTNQTSMYLCASRNGDYNNEQFFGPGTRLTVL.

This clonotype has only one observation. Since a much larger clone is just one base distant, this may be a read error. V gene TRBV29-1 combines with J gene TRBJ2-6; a possible D gene is TRBD1 (5 bases). Germline V gene data show CDR1 as SQVTM and CDR2 as ANQGSEA. The CDR3 is made up of 15 amino acids. The CDR3 region is CSVEKGRSGANVPTF. The CDR3 DNA reads as TGCAGCGTTGAAAAGGGTCGCTCTGGGGCCAACGTCCCGACTTTC.

This clonotype has just a few counts. The genes are TRBV9 and TRBJ1-1; 8 positions match TRBD1. The junction had 6 bases not matched to a gene; V was cut back by 4 bases and J by 4 bases. Germline V gene sequence: CDR1 SGDLS, CDR2 YYNGEE. The CDR3 covers 14 residues. CDR3 coding DNA: TGTGCCAGCAGCACACTGACAGGGGTCACTGAAGCTTTCTTT. This codes for CASSTLTGVTEAFF.